This TCR beta chain was obtained from a study of human T cells and chemical hapten exposure. The germline V gene encodes CDR1 LNHDA and CDR2 SQIVND (reference sequence). The trim removed 5 bases at V and 4 bases at J, leaving 5 bases unmatched. The CDR3 spans 15 residues. Specified time point: patch test 3, about 24 weeks after DPC sensitization. Treatment meaning: therapeutic diphenylcyclopropenone sensitization with weekly scalp DPC. TCRdb analysed the RACE reads with MiXCR anew, one entry per CDR3 protein. The profile shows 90,000 to 140,000 distinct CDR3 sequences, under 40% of them singletons. The chain joins TRBV19 to TRBJ2-3; 11 bases map to TRBD2. Sequencing used whole blood, obtained in connection with sensitization to the hapten diphenylcyclopropenone (DPC). The TCR originated in a man aged 40-49 years with alopecia areata. Some clones in this sample may be carry-over from other donors' samples. The CDR3 here is CASSVLAGEADTQYF. In DNA form, the CDR3 reads TGTGCCAGTAGTGTACTAGCGGGAGAGGCAGATACGCAGTATTTT.